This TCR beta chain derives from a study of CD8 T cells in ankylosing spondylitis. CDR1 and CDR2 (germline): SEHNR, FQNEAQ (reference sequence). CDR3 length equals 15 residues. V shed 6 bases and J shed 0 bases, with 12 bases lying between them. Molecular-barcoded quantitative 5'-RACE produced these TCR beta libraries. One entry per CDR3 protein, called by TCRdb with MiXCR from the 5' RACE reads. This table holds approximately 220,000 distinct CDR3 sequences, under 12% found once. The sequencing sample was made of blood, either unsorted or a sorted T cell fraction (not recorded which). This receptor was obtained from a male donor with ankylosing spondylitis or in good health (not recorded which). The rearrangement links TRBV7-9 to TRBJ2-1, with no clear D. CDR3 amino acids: CASRSNSPSYNEQFF. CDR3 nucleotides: TGTGCCAGCAGATCCAACTCCCCCTCCTACAATGAGCAGTTCTTC.